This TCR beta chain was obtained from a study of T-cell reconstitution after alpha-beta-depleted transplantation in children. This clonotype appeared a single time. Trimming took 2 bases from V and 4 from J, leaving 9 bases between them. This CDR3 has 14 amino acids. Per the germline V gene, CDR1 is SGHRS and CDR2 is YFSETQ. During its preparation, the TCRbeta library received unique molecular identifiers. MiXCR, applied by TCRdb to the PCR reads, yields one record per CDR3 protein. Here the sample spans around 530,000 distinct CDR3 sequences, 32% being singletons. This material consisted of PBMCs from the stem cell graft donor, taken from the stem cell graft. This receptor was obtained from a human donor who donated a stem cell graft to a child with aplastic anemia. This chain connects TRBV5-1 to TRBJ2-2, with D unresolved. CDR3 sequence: CASSLSTSTGELFF. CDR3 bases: TGCGCCAGCAGCTTATCCACGAGCACCGGGGAGCTGTTTTTT.